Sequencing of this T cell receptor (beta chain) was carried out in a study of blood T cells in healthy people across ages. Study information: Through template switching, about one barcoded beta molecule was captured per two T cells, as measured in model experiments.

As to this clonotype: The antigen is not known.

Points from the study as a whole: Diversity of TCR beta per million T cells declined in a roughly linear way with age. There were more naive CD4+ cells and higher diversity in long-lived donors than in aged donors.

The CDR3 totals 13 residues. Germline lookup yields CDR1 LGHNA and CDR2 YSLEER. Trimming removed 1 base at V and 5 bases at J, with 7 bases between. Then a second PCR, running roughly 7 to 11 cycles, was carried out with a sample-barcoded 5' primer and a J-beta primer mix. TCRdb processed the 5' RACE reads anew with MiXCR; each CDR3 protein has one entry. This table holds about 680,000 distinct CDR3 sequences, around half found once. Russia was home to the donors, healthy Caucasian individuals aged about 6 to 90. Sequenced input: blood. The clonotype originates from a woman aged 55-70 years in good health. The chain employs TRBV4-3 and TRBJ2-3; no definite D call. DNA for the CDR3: TGCGCCAGCAGCCAAGGTATAGAAGATACGCAGTATTTT. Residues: CASSQGIEDTQYF.